The entry below gives a single T cell receptor beta chain sequence along with its context. This sample stems from a study of OX40 agonist ivuxolimab in advanced cancers. Sequencing was performed with immunoSEQ multiplex PCR; in TCRdb, only in-frame clones are kept and a portion is missing. The repertoire holds roughly 76,000 clones, with around 90% as singletons. CDR3 length: 15 amino acids. V shed 10 bases, J shed 5 bases, and the junction held 5 bases outside the gene matches. CDR1 and CDR2 (germline): SNHLY, FYNNEI. The chain uses TRBV2 and TRBJ2-2; 15 bases fit TRBD2. The sequencing here drew on CD4+ or CD8+ T cells sorted from blood, taken in a trial of the OX40 agonist ivuxolimab. The clonotype comes from an adult with an advanced solid tumor such as melanoma, head and neck, liver or kidney cancer. CDR3 in amino acids: CATGLAGGRTGELFF. DNA of the CDR3: TGTGCCACCGGACTAGCGGGGGGGCGAACCGGGGAGCTGTTTTTT. Supplemented by reference TRBV2 and TRBJ2-2, the full variable domain reads EPEVTQTPSHQVTQMGQEVILRCVPISNHLYFYWYRQILGQKVEFLVSFYNNEISEKSEIFDDQFSVERPDGSNFTLKIRSTKLEDSAMYFCATGLAGGRTGELFFGEGSRLTVL.